This TCR beta chain was found in a study of blood T cell repertoires in COVID-19. Background on the study: Some COVID-19 samples were acute and others convalescent; all came from the United States, Italy and Spain.

Original data processing: Amplification of reference gene primers was used by the study to estimate nucleated cell counts. Measured with immunoSEQ multiplex PCR; TCRdb has only the in-frame clones, and not every one. D and trimming come from the DNA, and the V and J calls and clone size come from that table. This sample carries about 170,000 clones, 70% to 85% of them seen once, and the ten largest clones take approximately 21%. The CDR3 contains 16 residues. The V gene end was trimmed by 6 bases and the J gene end by 2 bases; junction bases not matched to a gene: 11. Germline V gives CDR1 LNHDA, CDR2 SQIVND (reference sequence).

The origin of this receptor is a woman aged 80 or older with acute or convalescent COVID-19. Material for sequencing was peripheral blood. J is TRBJ1-2 and V is TRBV19; 8 bases are shared with TRBD1. The CDR3 region is CASSAQGALLNYGYTF. DNA of the CDR3: TGTGCCAGTAGCGCTCAGGGGGCCCTACTGAACTATGGCTACACCTTC.